One TCR beta chain is described in this entry. The data were taken from a study of blood T cell repertoires in COVID-19. Overall study context: From T cells, B-cell-depleted T cells, or PBMCs came the material, which was cDNA or gDNA.

Original processing methods: The assay estimated nucleated cells by amplifying reference gene primers. Here immunoSEQ multiplex PCR was the method, and the copy in TCRdb shows in-frame clones only, minus some. The DNA gave D and trimming, while V, J and clone size come from that table. The sample has hundreds of thousands of clones; 75% to 90% are singletons. V lost 3 bases, J lost 4 bases, and 10 bases lay in between. There are 13 residues in the CDR3. Looked up from germline, CDR1 is SGHKS and CDR2 is YYEKEE (reference sequence). The chain couples TRBV5-5 to TRBJ1-1; D not resolved. This TCR was sampled from a woman aged 25 to 45 with active or convalescent COVID-19. The sequenced material came from peripheral blood. CDR3 sequence: CASSSQVGTEAFF. The CDR3 coding sequence is TGTGCCAGCAGCTCCCAGGTGGGCACTGAAGCTTTCTTT.